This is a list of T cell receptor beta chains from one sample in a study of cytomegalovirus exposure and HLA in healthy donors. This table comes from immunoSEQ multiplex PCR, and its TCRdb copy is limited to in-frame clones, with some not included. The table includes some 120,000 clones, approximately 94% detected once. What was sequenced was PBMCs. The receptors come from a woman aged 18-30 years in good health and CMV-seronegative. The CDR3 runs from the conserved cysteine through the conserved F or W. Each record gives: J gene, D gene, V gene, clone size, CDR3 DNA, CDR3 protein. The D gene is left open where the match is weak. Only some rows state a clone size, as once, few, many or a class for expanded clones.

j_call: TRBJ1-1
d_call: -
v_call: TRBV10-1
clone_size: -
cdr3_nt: TGCGCCAGCAGTGAGTCGGGACTACCCGGTGAAGCTTTCTTT
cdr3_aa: CASSESGLPGEAFF

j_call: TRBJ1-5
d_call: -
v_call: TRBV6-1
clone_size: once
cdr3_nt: TGTGCCAGCAGTGAAGACCGGTGGTACAGCAATCAGCCCCAGCATTTT
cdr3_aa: CASSEDRWYSNQPQHF

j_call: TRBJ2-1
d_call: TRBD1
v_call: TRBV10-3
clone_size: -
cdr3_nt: TGTGCCATCAGGGACAGGGGCGATGAGCAGTTCTTC
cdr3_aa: CAIRDRGDEQFF

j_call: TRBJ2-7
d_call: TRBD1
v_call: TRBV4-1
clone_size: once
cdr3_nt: TGCGCCAGCAGCGCGGGACAGGGGGTCTTCGACGAGCAGTACTTC
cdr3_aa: CASSAGQGVFDEQYF

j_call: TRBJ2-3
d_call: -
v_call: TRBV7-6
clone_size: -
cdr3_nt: TGTGCCAACCTTACTCGAGGCACAGATACGCAGTATTTT
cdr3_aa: CANLTRGTDTQYF

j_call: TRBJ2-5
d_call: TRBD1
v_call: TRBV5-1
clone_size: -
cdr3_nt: TGCGCCAGCAGCCCTTACCTGACAGGGTCCCAAGAGACCCAGTACTTC
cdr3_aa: CASSPYLTGSQETQYF

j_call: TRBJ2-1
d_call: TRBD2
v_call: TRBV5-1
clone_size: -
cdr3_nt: TGCGCCAGCAGCTACGGGACTAGCGCAGTCGATGAGCAGTTCTTC
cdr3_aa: CASSYGTSAVDEQFF

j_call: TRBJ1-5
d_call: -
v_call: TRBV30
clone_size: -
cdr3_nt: TGTGCCTGGGGCCTCCGGGAGATGGGTCAGCCCCAGCATTTT
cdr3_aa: CAWGLREMGQPQHF

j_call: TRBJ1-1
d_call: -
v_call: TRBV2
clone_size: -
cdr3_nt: TGTGCCAGCAGAGACGGTGGGGGGGCGACTGAAGCTTTCTTT
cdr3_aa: CASRDGGGATEAFF

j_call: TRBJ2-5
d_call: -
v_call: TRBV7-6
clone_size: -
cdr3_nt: TGTGCCAGCAGCTCAAGCGGATATCAAGAGACCCAGTACTTC
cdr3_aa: CASSSSGYQETQYF

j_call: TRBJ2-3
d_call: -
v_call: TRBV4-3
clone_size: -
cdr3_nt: TGCGCCAGCAGCCAAGCGGGTCTATCAAGCTTCGATACGCAGTATTTT
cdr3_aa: CASSQAGLSSFDTQYF

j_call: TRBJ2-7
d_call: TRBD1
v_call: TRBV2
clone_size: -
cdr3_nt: TGTGCCAGCGGAGCCGGGACAGGGAAGTCCGAGCAGTACTTC
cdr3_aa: CASGAGTGKSEQYF

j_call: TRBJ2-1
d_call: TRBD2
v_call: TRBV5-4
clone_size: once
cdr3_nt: TGTGCCAGCAGCTCCCTCTCACTAGCGAGCTCCTACAATGAGCAGTTCTTC
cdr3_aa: CASSSLSLASSYNEQFF

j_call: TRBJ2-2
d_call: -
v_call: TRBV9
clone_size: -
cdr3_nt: TGTGCCAGCAGCCAAACTAACACCGGGGAGCTGTTTTTT
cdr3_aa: CASSQTNTGELFF

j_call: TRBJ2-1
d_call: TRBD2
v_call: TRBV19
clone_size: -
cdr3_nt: TGTGCCAGTAGTTGGGTTGGTAGCGGGTACAATGAGCAGTTCTTC
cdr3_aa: CASSWVGSGYNEQFF

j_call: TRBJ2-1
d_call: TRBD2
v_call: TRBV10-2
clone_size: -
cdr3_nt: TGCGCCAGCAGTGAGTCGGGACTAGCCGCGTCCTACAATGAGCAGTTCTTC
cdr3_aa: CASSESGLAASYNEQFF

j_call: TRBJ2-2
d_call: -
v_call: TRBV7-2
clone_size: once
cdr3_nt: TGTGCCAGCAGCTTTTTTGCGGGCGGAGCGAACACCGGGGAGCTGTTTTTT
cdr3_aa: CASSFFAGGANTGELFF

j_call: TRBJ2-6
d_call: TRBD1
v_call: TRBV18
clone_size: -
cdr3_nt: TGTGCCAGCTCTCCTACAGGGGCTGGGGCCAACGTCCTGACTTTC
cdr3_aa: CASSPTGAGANVLTF

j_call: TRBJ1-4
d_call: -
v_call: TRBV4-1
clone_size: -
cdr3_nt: TGCGCCAGCAGCCAAGGGAGGACGGAAGAAAAACTGTTTTTT
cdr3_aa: CASSQGRTEEKLFF

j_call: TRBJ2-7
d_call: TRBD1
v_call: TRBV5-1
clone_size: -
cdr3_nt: TGCGCCAGCAGCTTGGGGGCCGGGACAGGGGGCTACGAGCAGTACTTC
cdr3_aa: CASSLGAGTGGYEQYF

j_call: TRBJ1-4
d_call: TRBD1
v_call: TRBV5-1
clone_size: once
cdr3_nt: TGCGCCAGCAGCCTGGGACAGGGTAATGAAAAACTGTTTTTT
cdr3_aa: CASSLGQGNEKLFF

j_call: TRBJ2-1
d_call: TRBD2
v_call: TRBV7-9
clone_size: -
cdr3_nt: TGTGCCAGCAGCTTGATAGCGGGGGGGCTTGATGAGCAGTTCTTC
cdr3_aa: CASSLIAGGLDEQFF

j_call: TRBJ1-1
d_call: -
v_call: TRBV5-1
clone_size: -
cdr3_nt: TGCGCCAGCAGCTTGTCTGTCGAGGCAGAAGCTTTCTTT
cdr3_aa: CASSLSVEAEAFF

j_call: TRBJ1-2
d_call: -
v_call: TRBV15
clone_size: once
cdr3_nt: TGTGCCGCCGGTGGGAGTCAGGGCTACACCTTC
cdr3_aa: CAAGGSQGYTF

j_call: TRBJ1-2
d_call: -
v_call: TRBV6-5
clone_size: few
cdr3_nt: TGTGCCACTAAGGGAGGGACTAACTATGGCTACACCTTC
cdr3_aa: CATKGGTNYGYTF

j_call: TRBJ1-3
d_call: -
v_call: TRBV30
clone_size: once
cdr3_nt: TGTGCCTGGGCAAAGGGACTAAACACCATATATTTT
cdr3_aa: CAWAKGLNTIYF

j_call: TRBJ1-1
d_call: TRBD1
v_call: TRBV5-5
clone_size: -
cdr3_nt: TGTGCCAGCAGCATGGACAGGGGGCGCGTTTGGGAGACTGAAGCTTTCTTT
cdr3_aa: CASSMDRGRVWETEAFF

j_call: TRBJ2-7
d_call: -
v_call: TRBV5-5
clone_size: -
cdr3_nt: TGTGCCAGCTTCCGTGACCCAGGGGCGGCCTACGAGCAGTACTTC
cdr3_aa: CASFRDPGAAYEQYF

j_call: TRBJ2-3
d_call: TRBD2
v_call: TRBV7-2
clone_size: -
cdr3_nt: TGTGCCAGCAGATTCACCGGGACTAGCGGACCCACAGATACGCAGTATTTT
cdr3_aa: CASRFTGTSGPTDTQYF